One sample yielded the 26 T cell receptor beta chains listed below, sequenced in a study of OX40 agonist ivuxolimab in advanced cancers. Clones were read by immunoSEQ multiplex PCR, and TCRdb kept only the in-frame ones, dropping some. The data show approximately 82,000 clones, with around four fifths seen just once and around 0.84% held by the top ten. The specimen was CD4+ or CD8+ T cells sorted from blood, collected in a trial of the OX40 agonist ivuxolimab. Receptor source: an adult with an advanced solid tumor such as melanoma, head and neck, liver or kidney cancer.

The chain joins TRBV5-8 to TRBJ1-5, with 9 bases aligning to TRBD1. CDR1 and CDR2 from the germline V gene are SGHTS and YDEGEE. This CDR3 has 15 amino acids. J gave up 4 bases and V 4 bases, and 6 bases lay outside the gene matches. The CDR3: CASSLAGTGNQPQHF. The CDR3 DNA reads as TGTGCCAGCAGCCTGGCCGGGACAGGGAATCAGCCCCAGCATTTT.

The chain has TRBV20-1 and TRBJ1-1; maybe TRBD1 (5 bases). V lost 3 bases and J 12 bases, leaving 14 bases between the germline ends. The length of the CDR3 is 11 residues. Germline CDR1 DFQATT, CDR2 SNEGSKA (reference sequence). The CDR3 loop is CSARAGWDTFF. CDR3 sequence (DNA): TGCAGTGCTAGGGCAGGGTGGGATACTTTCTTT.

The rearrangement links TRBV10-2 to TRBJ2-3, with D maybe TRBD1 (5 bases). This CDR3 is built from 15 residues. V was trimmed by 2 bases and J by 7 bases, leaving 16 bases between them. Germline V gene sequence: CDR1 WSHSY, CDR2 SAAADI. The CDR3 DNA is TGCGCCAGCAGTGAGGGAGACAGACTTGCGAATACGCAGTATTTT. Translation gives CASSEGDRLANTQYF.

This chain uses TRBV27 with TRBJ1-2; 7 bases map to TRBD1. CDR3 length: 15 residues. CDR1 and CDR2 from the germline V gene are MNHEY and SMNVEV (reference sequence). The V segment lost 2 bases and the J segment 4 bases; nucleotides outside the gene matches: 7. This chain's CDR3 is CASSLVAGGRYGYTF. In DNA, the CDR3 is TGTGCCAGCAGTTTAGTGGCAGGGGGTCGCTATGGCTACACCTTC.

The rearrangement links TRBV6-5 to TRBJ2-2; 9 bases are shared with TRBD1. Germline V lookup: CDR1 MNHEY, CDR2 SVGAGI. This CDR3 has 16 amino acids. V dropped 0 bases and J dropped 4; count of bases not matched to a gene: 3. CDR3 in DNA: TGTGCCAGCAGTTACTCGACGGGACAGGGCACCGGGGAGCTGTTTTTT. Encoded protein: CASSYSTGQGTGELFF.

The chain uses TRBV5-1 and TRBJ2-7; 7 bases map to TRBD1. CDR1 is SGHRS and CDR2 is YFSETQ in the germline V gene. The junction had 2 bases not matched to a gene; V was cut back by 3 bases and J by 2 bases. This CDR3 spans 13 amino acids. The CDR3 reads CASSSQGTYEQYF. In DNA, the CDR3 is TGCGCCAGCAGCTCACAGGGGACCTACGAGCAGTACTTC.

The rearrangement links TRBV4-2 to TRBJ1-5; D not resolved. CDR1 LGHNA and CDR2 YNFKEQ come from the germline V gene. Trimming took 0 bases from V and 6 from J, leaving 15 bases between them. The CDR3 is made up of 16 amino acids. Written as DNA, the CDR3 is TGTGCCAGCAGCCAAGATACCGGGTACTCGGGTCAGCCCCAGCATTTT. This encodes CASSQDTGYSGQPQHF.

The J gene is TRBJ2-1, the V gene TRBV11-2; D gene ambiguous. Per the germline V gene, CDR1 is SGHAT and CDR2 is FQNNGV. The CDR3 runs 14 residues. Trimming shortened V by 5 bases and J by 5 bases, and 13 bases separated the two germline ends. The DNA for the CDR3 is TGTGCCAGCAGCCGAGGTTATCCTAACAATGAGCAGTTCTTC. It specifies CASSRGYPNNEQFF.

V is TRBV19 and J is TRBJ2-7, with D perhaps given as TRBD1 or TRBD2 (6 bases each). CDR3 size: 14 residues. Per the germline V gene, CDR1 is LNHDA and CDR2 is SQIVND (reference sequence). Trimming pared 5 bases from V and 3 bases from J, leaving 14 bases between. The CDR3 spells CASSPAGHHYEQYF. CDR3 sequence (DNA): TGTGCCAGTAGTCCCGCGGGACACCACTACGAGCAGTACTTC.

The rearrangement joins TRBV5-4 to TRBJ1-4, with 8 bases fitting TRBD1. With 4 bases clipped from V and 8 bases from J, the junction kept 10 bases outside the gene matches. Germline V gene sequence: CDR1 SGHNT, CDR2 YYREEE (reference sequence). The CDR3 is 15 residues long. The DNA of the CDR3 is TGTGCCAGCAGCCACGAAGGACAGGGAGGAGAAAAACTGTTTTTT. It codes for CASSHEGQGGEKLFF.

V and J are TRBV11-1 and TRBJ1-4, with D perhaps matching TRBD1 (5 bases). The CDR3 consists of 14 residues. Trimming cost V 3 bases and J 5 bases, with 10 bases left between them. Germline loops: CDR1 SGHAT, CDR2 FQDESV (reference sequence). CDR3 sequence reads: CASSFGQGNEKLFF. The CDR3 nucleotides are TGTGCCAGCAGCTTTGGGCAGGGCAATGAAAAACTGTTTTTT. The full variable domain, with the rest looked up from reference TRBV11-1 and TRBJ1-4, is EAEVAQSPRYKITEKSQAVAFWCDPISGHATLYWYRQILGQGPELLVQFQDESVVDDSQLPKDRFSAERLKGVDSTLKIQPAELGDSAMYLCASSFGQGNEKLFFGSGTQLSVL.

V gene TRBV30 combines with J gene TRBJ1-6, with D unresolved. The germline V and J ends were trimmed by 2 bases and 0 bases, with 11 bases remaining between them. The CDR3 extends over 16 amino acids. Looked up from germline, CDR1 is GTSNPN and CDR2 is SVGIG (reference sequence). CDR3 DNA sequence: TGTGCCTGGAGTCTGTCCGGAAGCTCCTATAATTCACCCCTCCACTTT. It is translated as CAWSLSGSSYNSPLHF.

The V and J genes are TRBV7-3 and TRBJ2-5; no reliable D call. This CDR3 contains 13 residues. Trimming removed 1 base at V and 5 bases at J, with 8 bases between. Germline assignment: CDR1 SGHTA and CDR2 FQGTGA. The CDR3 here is CASSLKDEETQYF. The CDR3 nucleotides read TGTGCCAGCAGCTTAAAAGACGAGGAGACCCAGTACTTC.

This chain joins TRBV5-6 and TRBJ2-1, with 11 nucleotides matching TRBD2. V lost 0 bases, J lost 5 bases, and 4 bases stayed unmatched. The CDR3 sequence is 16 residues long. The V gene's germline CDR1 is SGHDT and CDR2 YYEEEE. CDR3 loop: CASSLVVAGGHNEQFF. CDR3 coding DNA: TGTGCCAGCAGCTTGGTGGTAGCGGGGGGGCACAATGAGCAGTTCTTC.

The CDR3 protein is CASSLVGGQTNYGYTF. The CDR3 region has the DNA TGTGCCAGCAGCTTAGTTGGAGGACAAACTAACTATGGCTACACCTTC. The genes are TRBV7-2 and TRBJ1-2; possibly TRBD1 for D (5 bases). From germline, CDR1 is SGHTA and CDR2 FQGNSA. The CDR3 sequence is 16 residues long. V lost 1 base and J 0 bases, leaving 12 bases between the germline ends.

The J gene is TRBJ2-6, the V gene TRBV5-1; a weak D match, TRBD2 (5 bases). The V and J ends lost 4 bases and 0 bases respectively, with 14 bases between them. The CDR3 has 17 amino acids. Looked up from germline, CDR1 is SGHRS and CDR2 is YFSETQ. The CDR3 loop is CASSQAGVSSGANVLTF. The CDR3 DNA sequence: TGCGCCAGCAGCCAGGCCGGGGTGAGCTCTGGGGCCAACGTCCTGACTTTC.

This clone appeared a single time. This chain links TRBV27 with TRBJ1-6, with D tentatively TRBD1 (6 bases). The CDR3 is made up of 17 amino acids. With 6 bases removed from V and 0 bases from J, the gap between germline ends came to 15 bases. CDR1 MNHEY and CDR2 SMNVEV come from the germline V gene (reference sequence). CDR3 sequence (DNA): TGTGCCAGCAGGGTTGGACAGCGGAGCTCCTATAATTCACCCCTCCACTTT. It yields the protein CASRVGQRSSYNSPLHF.

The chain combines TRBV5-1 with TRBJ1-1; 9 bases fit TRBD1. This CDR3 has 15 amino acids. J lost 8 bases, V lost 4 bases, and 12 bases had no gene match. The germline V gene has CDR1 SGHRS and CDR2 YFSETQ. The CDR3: CASSPGTGRILEAFF. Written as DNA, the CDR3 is TGCGCCAGCAGCCCTGGGACAGGGCGGATCCTCGAAGCTTTCTTT.

The CDR3 nucleotides read TGTGCCAGCAGCCCTATGGAGCTAAGTCGAGCTTTCTTT. The encoded protein is CASSPMELSRAFF. The rearrangement uses TRBV14 and TRBJ1-1; D call uncertain. The V gene lost 4 bases and the J gene lost 10 bases, with 16 bases spanning the gap. CDR1 and CDR2 from the germline V gene are SGHDN and FVKESK. The CDR3 contains 13 residues.

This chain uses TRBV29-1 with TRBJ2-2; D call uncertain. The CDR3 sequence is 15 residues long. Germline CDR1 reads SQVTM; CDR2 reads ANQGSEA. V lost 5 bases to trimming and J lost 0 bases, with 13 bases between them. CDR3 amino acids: CSVRLTDPNTGELFF. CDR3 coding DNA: TGCAGCGTTAGATTAACTGATCCGAACACCGGGGAGCTGTTTTTT.

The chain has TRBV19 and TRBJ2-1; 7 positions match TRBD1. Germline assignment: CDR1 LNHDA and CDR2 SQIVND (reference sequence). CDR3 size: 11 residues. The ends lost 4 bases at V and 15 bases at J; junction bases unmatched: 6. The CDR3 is CASSTRTGWFF. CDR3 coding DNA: TGTGCCAGTAGTACCCGGACAGGTTGGTTCTTC.

Written as DNA, the CDR3 is TGTGCCAGCAGCCAGAGGAGTCAGGGGGCGCGGTACGGGGAGCTGTTTTTT. As protein: CASSQRSQGARYGELFF. V gene TRBV7-2 combines with J gene TRBJ2-2, with 8 nucleotides matching TRBD1. V gave up 5 bases and J gave up 7 bases; unmatched junction bases: 15. Germline V CDR1 and CDR2: SGHTA, FQGNSA. The CDR3 consists of 17 residues. Full variable domain (outside the CDR3, taken from reference TRBV7-2 and TRBJ2-2): GAGVSQSPSNKVTEKGKDVELRCDPISGHTALYWYRQSLGQGLEFLIYFQGNSAPDKSGLPSDRFSAERTGGSVSTLTIQRTQQEDSAVYLCASSQRSQGARYGELFFGEGSRLTVL.

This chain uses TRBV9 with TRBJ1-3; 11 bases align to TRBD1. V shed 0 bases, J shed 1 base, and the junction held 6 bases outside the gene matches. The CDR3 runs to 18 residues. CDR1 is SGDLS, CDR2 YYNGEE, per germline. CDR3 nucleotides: TGTGCCAGCAGCGTAGGCCCCGGGACAGGGGGATCTGGAAACACCATATATTTT. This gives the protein CASSVGPGTGGSGNTIYF.

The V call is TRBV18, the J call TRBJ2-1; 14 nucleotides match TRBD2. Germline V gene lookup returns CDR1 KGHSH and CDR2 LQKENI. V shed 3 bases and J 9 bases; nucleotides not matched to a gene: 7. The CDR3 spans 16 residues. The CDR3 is CASSPSTSGGAGEQFF. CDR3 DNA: TGTGCCAGCTCACCGTCGACTAGCGGGGGGGCGGGTGAGCAGTTCTTC.

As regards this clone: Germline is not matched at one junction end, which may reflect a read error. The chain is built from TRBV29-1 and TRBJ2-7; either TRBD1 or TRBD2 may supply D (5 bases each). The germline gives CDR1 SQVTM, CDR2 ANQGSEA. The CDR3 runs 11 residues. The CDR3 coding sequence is TGCAGCGTTGAACTTGGGACCACCGTGAACTTC. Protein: CSVELGTTVNF.

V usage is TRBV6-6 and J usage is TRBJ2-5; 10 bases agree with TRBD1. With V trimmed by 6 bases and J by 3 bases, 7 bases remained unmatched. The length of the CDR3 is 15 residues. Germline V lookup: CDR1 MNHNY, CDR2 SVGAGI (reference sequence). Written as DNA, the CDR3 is TGTGCCAGCAGCAAACCGGGACAGGGGAAAGAGACCCAGTACTTC. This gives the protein CASSKPGQGKETQYF.